The next 15 T cell receptor beta chains were all read from a single sample in a study of T cell responses to AZD1222 COVID-19 vaccine. Sequencing used immunoSEQ multiplex PCR; TCRdb keeps in-frame clones, though not all of them. The sample contains about 110,000 clones, roughly 88% of which appear only once. This sample comprised peripheral blood, obtained on day 0 of AZD1222 vaccination. These receptors were taken from an adult in good health.

This clone turned up a few times. The chain recombines TRBV19 with TRBJ2-4, with D perhaps matching TRBD1 (6 bases). Germline CDR1 is LNHDA and CDR2 is SQIVND (reference sequence). Trimming stripped 6 bases from V and 8 bases from J, with 14 bases between. The CDR3 runs 13 residues. The CDR3 loop reads CASRPRGGDIQYF. CDR3 nucleotide sequence: TGTGCCAGTAGGCCTCGAGGGGGAGACATTCAGTACTTC.

By its share, this clone is medium-sized. The chain carries TRBV7-6 and TRBJ1-4; possibly TRBD1 for D (5 bases). V was pared by 0 bases and J by 4 bases, with 9 bases between. The germline V gene has CDR1 SGHVS and CDR2 FNYEAQ. This CDR3 contains 15 residues. The CDR3 here is CASSLARGYNEKLFF. Written as DNA, the CDR3 is TGTGCCAGCAGCTTAGCGCGGGGGTATAATGAAAAACTGTTTTTT. The whole variable domain, remainder taken from reference TRBV7-6 and TRBJ1-4, is GAGVSQSPRYKVTKRGQDVALRCDPISGHVSLYWYRQALGQGPEFLTYFNYEAQQDKSGLPNDRFSAERPEGSISTLTIQRTEQRDSAMYRCASSLARGYNEKLFFGSGTQLSVL.

The CDR3 DNA reads TGTGCCAGCAGTGTGGGTCTAGCGGGAGGAGGGGAGACCCAGTACTTC. This sequence encodes CASSVGLAGGGETQYF. The rearrangement joins TRBV6-1 to TRBJ2-5; 11 bases align to TRBD2. CDR1 and CDR2 (germline): MNHNS, SASEGT. There are 16 residues in the CDR3. Unmatched junction bases numbered 9, after V lost 4 bases and J lost 5 bases.

The chain recombines TRBV4-1 with TRBJ1-2; possibly TRBD1 for D (6 bases). Germline V gene lookup returns CDR1 MGHRA and CDR2 YSYEKL. The V gene lost 1 base and the J gene lost 7 bases, with 16 bases spanning the gap. The CDR3 sequence is 15 residues long. CDR3 protein: CASSQVPGAHRGYTF. The CDR3 DNA is TGCGCCAGCAGCCAAGTACCAGGGGCTCACCGTGGCTACACCTTC.

The chain recombines TRBV7-9 with TRBJ1-3; no firm D call. V was shortened by 2 bases and J by 2 bases, with 7 bases between the two germline ends. Germline CDR1 is SEHNR and CDR2 is FQNEAQ (reference sequence). This CDR3 spans 14 amino acids. This CDR3 is CASSLLGAGNTIYF. In DNA, the CDR3 is TGTGCCAGCAGCTTATTGGGTGCTGGAAACACCATATATTTT.

The rearrangement links TRBV5-1 to TRBJ1-2; D is undetermined. V lost 3 bases to trimming and J lost 7 bases, with 13 bases between them. The CDR3 loop spans 13 amino acids. CDR1 and CDR2 from the germline V gene are SGHRS and YFSETQ. The CDR3 sequence: CASSYDNAVGYTF. The CDR3 DNA is TGCGCCAGCAGCTATGACAACGCCGTTGGCTACACCTTC.

This clone was recorded once. The CDR3 nucleotides are TGTGCCAGCAGCCGTTACGTGTTTTATAGCAATCAGCCCCAGCATTTT. Its translation is CASSRYVFYSNQPQHF. The genes are TRBV7-3 and TRBJ1-5; D gene ambiguous. Deletions cut 5 bases from V and 0 bases from J, with 14 bases between. Germline V CDR1 and CDR2: SGHTA, FQGTGA. CDR3 length: 16 amino acids.

This clone showed up just once. As DNA, the CDR3 is TGTGCCAGCAGTGAAGATAAGGGGACAGTCCGGCCCCAGCATTTT. Protein: CASSEDKGTVRPQHF. The chain carries TRBV2 and TRBJ1-5; TRBD1 aligns across 7 bases. Germline values: CDR1 SNHLY, CDR2 FYNNEI. The CDR3 totals 15 residues. J was trimmed by 9 bases and V by 1 base; bases with no gene match: 9.

This chain links TRBV7-3 with TRBJ1-6; 10 bases align to TRBD1. Germline CDR1 and CDR2: SGHTA and FQGTGA. Unmatched junction bases numbered 6, after V lost 3 bases and J lost 10 bases. There are 15 residues in the CDR3. Written as DNA, the CDR3 is TGTGCCAGCAGCTTTACCGGGACAGGGGAATCACCCCTCCACTTT. Translated: CASSFTGTGESPLHF.

The V gene is TRBV24-1, the J gene TRBJ2-1, with D perhaps matching TRBD2 (6 bases). CDR1 KGHDR and CDR2 SFDVKD come from the germline V gene. The CDR3 sequence is 18 residues long. Trimming removed 0 bases at V and 0 bases at J, with 14 bases between. CDR3 nucleotide sequence: TGTGCCACCAGTGATTTGCAGGTTGGGGGGAGCTCCTACAATGAGCAGTTCTTC. As protein: CATSDLQVGGSSYNEQFF.

The chain uses TRBV6-2 or TRBV6-3 and TRBJ1-6, with a tentative D call TRBD1 (5 bases). The CDR3 totals 15 residues. Trimming removed 4 bases from V and 10 bases from J, with 17 bases in between. The germline CDR1 and CDR2 sequences are MNHEY and SVGEGT. The DNA for the CDR3 is TGTGCCAGCAGTTGGGGGACGTCGCGGAGATCACCCCTCCACTTT. Protein sequence: CASSWGTSRRSPLHF.

The count of this clone is one. The chain is built from TRBV7-8 and TRBJ2-1; 10 nucleotides align to TRBD1. Germline values: CDR1 SGHVS, CDR2 FQNEAQ. The trim removed 5 bases at V and 4 bases at J, leaving 5 bases unmatched. This CDR3 contains 15 residues. CDR3 nucleotide sequence: TGTGCCAGCAGCCCCCGGACAGGGGGTTACAATGAGCAGTTCTTC. Protein product: CASSPRTGGYNEQFF.

The rearrangement links TRBV29-1 to TRBJ2-7; 8 bases map to TRBD1. The germline gives CDR1 SQVTM, CDR2 ANQGSEA. The CDR3 consists of 13 residues. The trim removed 4 bases at V and 1 base at J, leaving 3 bases unmatched. CDR3: CSVAGGESYEQYV. The CDR3 bases are TGCAGCGTTGCAGGGGGCGAGTCCTACGAGCAGTACGTC.

The chain is built from TRBV19 and TRBJ2-7; no definite D call. Looked up from germline, CDR1 is LNHDA and CDR2 is SQIVND (reference sequence). The CDR3 runs to 15 residues. V gave up 3 bases and J gave up 2 bases, with 14 bases separating them. The CDR3 bases are TGTGCCAGTAGTATTGGAGCAGAGACGACCTACGAGCAGTACTTC. This encodes CASSIGAETTYEQYF.

The V call is TRBV5-1, the J call TRBJ2-7; 8 positions agree with TRBD1. V lost 4 bases to trimming and J lost 0 bases; unmatched junction nucleotides: 6. The CDR3 runs 15 residues. The germline gives CDR1 SGHRS, CDR2 YFSETQ. Here the CDR3 DNA reads TGCGCCAGCAGCCTCTCCGGGACAGGCTCCTACGAGCAGTACTTC. Translated: CASSLSGTGSYEQYF.